This TCR beta chain was found in a study of read filtering for tumor transcriptome and immune sequencing. Turning to the study itself: Revised staging placed roughly eight patients in R-ISS I, around 15 in II, over 5 in III. IR-seq gave about 3.5 to 10.27 million TCR reads per sample; RNA-seq gave about 80 to 1273. The study's findings and limits: The sorted CD138-negative fraction was a mixed bone marrow immune population, not purified T cells. In IR-seq, single-read clonotypes were roughly 82% of clonotypes but around 3.5% of reads.

After removal of 0 bases from V and 4 bases from J, the junction contained 2 bases not matched to a gene. This CDR3 contains 15 residues. The V gene's germline CDR1 is SGHRS and CDR2 YFSETQ. Molecular barcoded adaptors covering alpha/delta and beta/gamma chains were used on approximately 400 ng RNA. TCRdb reprocessed the reads with MiXCR, giving one entry per CDR3 protein. The sample records tens of thousands of distinct CDR3 sequences, 12% to 15% being singletons. This clonotype was detected ten times or more. Its cognate antigen is unknown. The chain combines TRBV5-1 with TRBJ2-5; 11 nucleotides align to TRBD2. Specimen: a population of CD138-negative cells sorted from bone marrow. The sequence came from a donor over 35 with multiple myeloma. CDR3 DNA sequence: TGCGCCAGCAGCTTGGTTCTAGCGGGAGGAGAGACCCAGTACTTC. Translating gives CASSLVLAGGETQYF.